These 10 T cell receptor beta chains originate from one sample sequenced in a study of blood T cell repertoires in COVID-19. TCRdb's copy holds only in-frame clones and misses some; the assay was immunoSEQ multiplex PCR. The repertoire includes 150,000 to 190,000 clones, roughly 71% of them detected once, and 3.7% sits in the top ten. Sequenced sample: peripheral blood. Receptors were obtained from a woman of 80 years or more with acute or convalescent COVID-19.

The chain links TRBV6-5 to TRBJ1-1; no clear D gene. Germline V gene lookup returns CDR1 MNHEY and CDR2 SVGAGI. The CDR3 is 14 residues long. The V and J ends lost 6 bases and 5 bases respectively, with 16 bases between them. In nucleotides, the CDR3 is TGTGCCAGCAGCCCAGGCCAAGTCAGGACTGAAGCTTTCTTT. This sequence encodes CASSPGQVRTEAFF.

V and J are TRBV5-6 and TRBJ1-1, with D possibly being TRBD1 (5 bases). Trimming removed 4 bases at V and 3 bases at J, with 16 bases between. Germline V gene data show CDR1 as SGHDT and CDR2 as YYEEEE. This CDR3 is built from 15 residues. The CDR3 loop reads CASSPVGASDTEAFF. The CDR3 DNA is TGTGCCAGCAGCCCAGTAGGGGCGAGTGACACTGAAGCTTTCTTT. Based on the CDR3 plus reference TRBV5-6 and TRBJ1-1, the full variable domain is DAGVTQSPTHLIKTRGQQVTLRCSPKSGHDTVSWYQQALGQGPQFIFQYYEEEERQRGNFPDRFSGHQFPNYSSELNVNALLLGDSALYLCASSPVGASDTEAFFGQGTRLTVV.

The chain couples TRBV3-1 (or the pseudogene TRBV3-2) to TRBJ1-2; a possible D gene is TRBD1 (5 bases). Trimming left V 5 bases short and J 5 bases short, with 12 bases between. This CDR3 comprises 13 residues. Per germline, CDR1 LGHDT and CDR2 YNNKEL (reference sequence). The CDR3 region has the DNA TGTGCCAGCAGCTCGCAGGGATTGTATGGCTACACCTTC. Its translation: CASSSQGLYGYTF.

V usage is TRBV20-1 and J usage is TRBJ2-1; no definite D call. V lost 3 bases, J lost 4 bases, and 13 bases lay in between. Germline V CDR1 and CDR2: DFQATT, SNEGSKA (reference sequence). The CDR3 spans 14 residues. CDR3 in DNA: TGCAGTGCTAGTGTAAGCTTCGGGTACAATGAGCAGTTCTTC. It codes for CSASVSFGYNEQFF.

The chain joins TRBV7-8 to TRBJ2-7; 12 nucleotides line up with TRBD2. Germline CDR1 is SGHVS and CDR2 is FQNEAQ. The trim removed 5 bases at V and 2 bases at J, leaving 4 bases unmatched. CDR3 length equals 15 residues. CDR3 in DNA: TGTGCCAGCAGCAGACTAGCGGGGGTTACCTACGAGCAGTACTTC. Translation gives CASSRLAGVTYEQYF.

This clone has ten or more counts. The chain employs TRBV2 and TRBJ1-2, with 8 bases that match TRBD1. Germline V gives CDR1 SNHLY, CDR2 FYNNEI. There are 13 residues in the CDR3. J lost 7 bases, V lost 6 bases, and 7 bases had no gene match. The CDR3 sequence is CASRAGQVGGYTF. CDR3 DNA: TGTGCCAGCAGAGCGGGACAGGTTGGTGGCTACACCTTC.

This clone occurred a few times. The chain couples TRBV18 to TRBJ1-1; no definite D call. The CDR3 has 17 amino acids. The V end lost 1 base, the J end lost 4 bases, and 19 bases lay between the germline ends. Germline CDR1 and CDR2: KGHSH and LQKENI. Written as DNA, the CDR3 is TGTGCCAGCTCACCACGGGTTCTGGCGGGTGGGTCCACTGAAGCTTTCTTT. This codes for CASSPRVLAGGSTEAFF.

CDR3 residues: CASSLAAPSGGSPLHF. The CDR3, as DNA: TGCGCCAGCAGCTTGGCCGCCCCCTCCGGGGGGTCACCCCTCCACTTT. The chain joins TRBV5-1 to TRBJ1-6; perhaps TRBD1 as D (5 bases). The V gene lost 0 bases and the J gene lost 10 bases, with 17 bases spanning the gap. CDR1 is SGHRS and CDR2 is YFSETQ in the germline V gene. The CDR3 sequence is 16 residues long.

This chain joins TRBV27 and TRBJ2-3; 8 bases fit TRBD1. Germline V lookup: CDR1 MNHEY, CDR2 SMNVEV (reference sequence). The CDR3 sequence is 16 residues long. Trimming took 6 bases from V and 1 from J; bases not matched to a gene: 9. DNA of the CDR3: TGTGCCAGCAGACCATTTCCGGGACAGGGCACAGATACGCAGTATTTT. It specifies CASRPFPGQGTDTQYF.

The chain has TRBV9 and TRBJ1-1; no clear D. This CDR3 spans 13 amino acids. Trimming shortened V by 4 bases and J by 4 bases, and 11 bases separated the two germline ends. Germline lookup yields CDR1 SGDLS and CDR2 YYNGEE. The CDR3 region is CASSSAGGTEAFF. CDR3 DNA sequence: TGTGCCAGCAGCTCGGCGGGCGGCACTGAAGCTTTCTTT. The complete variable domain, with remaining parts taken from reference TRBV9 and TRBJ1-1, reads DSGVTQTPKHLITATGQRVTLRCSPRSGDLSVYWYQQSLDQGLQFLIQYYNGEERAKGNILERFSAQQFPDLHSELNLSSLELGDSALYFCASSSAGGTEAFFGQGTRLTVV.